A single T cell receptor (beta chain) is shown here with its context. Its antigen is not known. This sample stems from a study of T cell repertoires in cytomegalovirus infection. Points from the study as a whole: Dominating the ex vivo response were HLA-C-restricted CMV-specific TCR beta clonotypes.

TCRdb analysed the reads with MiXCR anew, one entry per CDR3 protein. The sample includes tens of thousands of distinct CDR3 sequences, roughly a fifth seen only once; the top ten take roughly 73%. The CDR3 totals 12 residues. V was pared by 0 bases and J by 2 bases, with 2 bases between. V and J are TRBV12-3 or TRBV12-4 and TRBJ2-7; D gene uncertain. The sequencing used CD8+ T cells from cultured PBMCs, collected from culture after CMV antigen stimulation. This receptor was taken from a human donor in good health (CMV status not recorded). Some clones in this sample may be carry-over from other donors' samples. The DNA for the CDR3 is TGTGCCAGCAGTTTAGCGCCCTACGAGCAGTACTTC. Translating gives CASSLAPYEQYF.